Presented here are 12 T cell receptor beta chains from one specimen sequenced in a study of blood T cell repertoires in COVID-19. Profiled with immunoSEQ multiplex PCR; TCRdb holds only in-frame clones, not every one. Among some 170,000 clones listed, 82% were seen once. Material: peripheral blood. Receptors originate from a woman in her seventies with acute or convalescent COVID-19.

The chain couples TRBV10-3 to TRBJ1-1, with 9 bases matching TRBD1. The CDR3 runs 15 residues. CDR1 ENHRY and CDR2 SYGVKD come from the germline V gene. Losses at the gene ends were 0 bases for V and 4 bases for J; bases not matched to a gene: 3. CDR3 sequence reads: CAISESETGGTEAFF. The CDR3 coding sequence is TGTGCCATCAGTGAGTCCGAGACAGGGGGCACTGAAGCTTTCTTT.

The rearrangement links TRBV7-2 to TRBJ2-5, with TRBD2 identical over 13 bases. Losses at the gene ends were 4 bases for V and 1 base for J; bases not matched to a gene: 3. The V gene's germline CDR1 is SGHTA and CDR2 FQGNSA. The CDR3 has 16 residues. CDR3 bases: TGTGCCAGCAGCTCTCGGACTAGCGGGGGCCAAGAGACCCAGTACTTC. Its translation is CASSSRTSGGQETQYF.

V is TRBV7-8 and J is TRBJ2-2; TRBD2 matches 7 bases. Germline assignment: CDR1 SGHVS and CDR2 FQNEAQ. The CDR3 contains 14 residues. V shed 5 bases and J 7 bases; nucleotides not matched to a gene: 7. The CDR3 spells CASSPREASGELFF. In DNA, the CDR3 is TGTGCCAGCAGCCCCCGGGAGGCTAGCGGGGAGCTGTTTTTT.

The chain recombines TRBV6-6 with TRBJ2-7; D may be TRBD2 (5 bases). CDR1 and CDR2 (germline): MNHNY, SVGAGI (reference sequence). V was trimmed by 0 bases and J by 5 bases, leaving 11 bases between them. The CDR3 has 14 residues. CDR3 nucleotide sequence: TGTGCCAGCAGTTACTCTGGGGAGTTGGACGAGCAGTACTTC. The encoded protein is CASSYSGELDEQYF.

The V and J genes are TRBV4-1 and TRBJ2-7; 11 bases agree with TRBD1. The CDR3 has 16 amino acids. Germline CDR1 and CDR2: MGHRA and YSYEKL. The ends lost 1 base at V and 0 bases at J; junction bases unmatched: 2. CDR3 protein: CASSQAGTGGSYEQYF. The CDR3 nucleotides are TGCGCCAGCAGCCAAGCCGGGACAGGGGGCTCCTACGAGCAGTACTTC.

The chain has TRBV30 and TRBJ2-1; 10 nucleotides agree with TRBD2. CDR3 length: 15 amino acids. V shed 0 bases, J shed 9 bases, and the junction held 8 bases outside the gene matches. Germline CDR1 reads GTSNPN; CDR2 reads SVGIG (reference sequence). The CDR3, as DNA: TGTGCCTGGAGTGTACCACTAGCGGGAAATACTGAGCAGTTCTTC. Translating gives CAWSVPLAGNTEQFF.

In the case of this clone: This same CDR3 is encoded by further DNA sequences in the sample. The gene calls are TRBV14 and TRBJ1-1, with D possibly TRBD1 on 5 matching bases. The CDR3 length is 12 residues. The germline V gene encodes CDR1 SGHDN and CDR2 FVKESK. Between the trimmed V and J ends, which lost 4 bases and 7 bases, there was a span of 10 bases. In DNA, the CDR3 is TGTGCCAGCAGCCGGGACTTTTTTGAAGCTTTCTTT. Its protein is CASSRDFFEAFF.

The chain links TRBV19 to TRBJ1-1; D perhaps matches TRBD1 (6 bases). The CDR3 spans 14 residues. The V gene's germline CDR1 is LNHDA and CDR2 SQIVND (reference sequence). Trimming left V 7 bases short and J 5 bases short, with 17 bases between. The CDR3 DNA sequence: TGTGCCAGTACCCGAGGGGGGGGCCGGACTGAAGCTTTCTTT. Translated: CASTRGGGRTEAFF.

This rearrangement joins TRBV7-3 to TRBJ2-3; 9 bases agree with TRBD2. The CDR3 consists of 16 residues. CDR1 SGHTA and CDR2 FQGTGA come from the germline V gene. V lost 2 bases and J lost 1; bases outside the gene matches: 4. The CDR3 here is CASSLSGLAGTDTQYF. The CDR3 region has the DNA TGTGCCAGCAGCTTATCGGGACTAGCTGGCACAGATACGCAGTATTTT. Drawing the rest from reference TRBV7-3 and TRBJ2-3, the complete variable domain is GAGVSQTPSNKVTEKGKYVELRCDPISGHTALYWYRQSLGQGPEFLIYFQGTGAADDSGLPNDRFFAVRPEGSVSTLKIQRTERGDSAVYLCASSLSGLAGTDTQYFGPGTRLTVL.

The chain joins TRBV5-1 to TRBJ1-6; 11 nucleotides match TRBD1. V shed 0 bases and J 2 bases; nucleotides not matched to a gene: 4. The CDR3 has 18 amino acids. Germline lookup yields CDR1 SGHRS and CDR2 YFSETQ. DNA for the CDR3: TGCGCCAGCAGCTTGGCGGGACAGGGGGACCCCTATAATTCACCCCTCCACTTT. Its protein is CASSLAGQGDPYNSPLHF.

The rearrangement links TRBV20-1 to TRBJ2-1; 8 bases agree with TRBD2. This CDR3 comprises 16 residues. Germline V gene lookup returns CDR1 DFQATT and CDR2 SNEGSKA (reference sequence). Trimming took 3 bases from V and 6 from J; bases not matched to a gene: 13. CDR3 DNA: TGCAGTGCTAGTGGAAAAAGCGGGAGACCGGGCAATGAGCAGTTCTTC. Translated, it gives CSASGKSGRPGNEQFF.

The chain employs TRBV5-1 and TRBJ2-5, with 10 bases fitting TRBD1. This CDR3 is 15 amino acids long. Germline V gives CDR1 SGHRS, CDR2 YFSETQ. Losses at the gene ends were 4 bases for V and 5 bases for J; bases not matched to a gene: 8. CDR3 nucleotides: TGCGCCAGCAGCCCTAGACAGGGGGCTTCTGAGACCCAGTACTTC. Encoded protein: CASSPRQGASETQYF.